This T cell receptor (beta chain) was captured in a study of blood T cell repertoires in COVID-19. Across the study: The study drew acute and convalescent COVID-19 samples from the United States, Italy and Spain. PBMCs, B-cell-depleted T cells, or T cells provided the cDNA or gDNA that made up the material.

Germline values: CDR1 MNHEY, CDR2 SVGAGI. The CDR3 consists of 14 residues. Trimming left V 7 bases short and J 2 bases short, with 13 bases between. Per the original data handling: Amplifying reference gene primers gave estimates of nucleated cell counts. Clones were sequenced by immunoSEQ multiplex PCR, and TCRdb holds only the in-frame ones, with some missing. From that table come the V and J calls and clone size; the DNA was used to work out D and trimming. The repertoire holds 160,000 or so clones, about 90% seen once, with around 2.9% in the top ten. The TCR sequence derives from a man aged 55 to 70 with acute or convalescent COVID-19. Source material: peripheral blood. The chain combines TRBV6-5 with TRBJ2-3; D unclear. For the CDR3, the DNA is TGTGCCAGCACGCTGGGTAGCCCCACAGATACGCAGTATTTT. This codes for CASTLGSPTDTQYF.